This entry lists 30 T cell receptor beta chains sequenced from one sample in a study of blood T cell repertoires in COVID-19 (dated by TCRdb to the early 2020s). The library was prepared using the immunoSEQ multiplex PCR assay. The source is immuneACCESS, and TCRdb retained only in-frame sequences with V and J called. Part of the clones is not carried over; for the studies checked, unresolved V genes explain less than half of this, and the remainder is unexplained. The sample contains some 24,000 clones, about 89% of them found a single time. Together, the top ten hold roughly 4.7% of the sample. Material for sequencing was peripheral blood. The receptors originated from a man between 45 and 60 years old with active COVID-19.

The V call is TRBV9, the J call TRBJ2-1; weak D call: TRBD2 (5 bases). Germline loops: CDR1 SGDLS, CDR2 YYNGEE. CDR3 length equals 16 residues. Between the trimmed V and J ends, which lost 4 bases and 6 bases, there was a span of 20 bases. In DNA form, the CDR3 reads TGTGCCAGCAGCCCCCGGGCAGCGGAGCCCAGCAATGAGCAGTTCTTC. Translation: CASSPRAAEPSNEQFF.

V is TRBV10-3 and J is TRBJ2-7; possibly TRBD1 for D (6 bases). Between the trimmed V and J ends, which lost 3 bases and 5 bases, there was a span of 14 bases. Germline V lookup: CDR1 ENHRY, CDR2 SYGVKD. CDR3 size: 14 residues. CDR3 DNA sequence: TGTGCCATCAGTGACGGGACAACGGGGCACGAGCAGTACTTC. Protein sequence: CAISDGTTGHEQYF.

V gene TRBV7-2 combines with J gene TRBJ2-1, with TRBD2 identical over 7 bases. V shed 6 bases, J shed 4 bases, and the junction held 6 bases outside the gene matches. CDR1 SGHTA and CDR2 FQGNSA come from the germline V gene. The CDR3 sequence is 14 residues long. CDR3 protein: CASSPSRGYNEQFF. The CDR3 bases are TGTGCCAGCAGTCCATCGCGGGGGTACAATGAGCAGTTCTTC.

This chain uses TRBV10-3 with TRBJ2-3; 8 nucleotides match TRBD1. The CDR3 has 15 amino acids. The germline CDR1 and CDR2 sequences are ENHRY and SYGVKD. V shed 3 bases and J 2 bases; nucleotides not matched to a gene: 4. The CDR3: CAISDPGQDTDTQYF. The CDR3 nucleotides read TGTGCCATCAGTGACCCGGGACAGGACACAGATACGCAGTATTTT.

This clone was seen only once. The rearrangement uses TRBV12-3 or TRBV12-4 and TRBJ1-2; 9 bases map to TRBD1. V lost 3 bases and J lost 6; bases outside the gene matches: 2. CDR3 length: 13 residues. The CDR3 nucleotides read TGTGCCAGCAGTTTTTGGGACAGGGATGGCTACACCTTC. Translated, it gives CASSFWDRDGYTF.

Only one count was recorded for this clone. The gene calls are TRBV7-9 and TRBJ1-2; D not certain. This CDR3 contains 13 residues. Germline assignment: CDR1 SEHNR and CDR2 FQNEAQ (reference sequence). Trimming stripped 1 base from V and 8 bases from J, with 11 bases between. The CDR3 region is CASSLGVRGGYTF. The CDR3 bases are TGTGCCAGCAGCTTAGGAGTTCGAGGAGGCTACACCTTC.

This chain connects TRBV13 to TRBJ1-2, with 9 bases that match TRBD1. This CDR3 has 14 amino acids. The trim removed 6 bases at V and 2 bases at J, leaving 4 bases unmatched. The germline V gene has CDR1 PRHDT and CDR2 FYEKMQ (reference sequence). In DNA form, the CDR3 reads TGTGCCAGCAGTGTAGACAGGGGGAACTATGGCTACACCTTC. Translated, it gives CASSVDRGNYGYTF.

The CDR3 loop reads CASSLGRGGSGETQYF. In nucleotides, the CDR3 is TGTGCCAGCAGCTTGGGGCGGGGCGGTTCGGGCGAGACCCAGTACTTC. The chain links TRBV5-4 to TRBJ2-5; D perhaps matches TRBD2 (6 bases). The length of the CDR3 is 16 residues. Trimming took off 0 bases at V and 5 bases at J, with 17 bases between the two ends. Per the germline V gene, CDR1 is SGHNT and CDR2 is YYREEE (reference sequence).

The chain joins TRBV9 to TRBJ2-6, with D possibly TRBD1 on 6 matching bases. The CDR3 loop spans 16 amino acids. The V gene's germline CDR1 is SGDLS and CDR2 YYNGEE. V was clipped by 1 base and J by 0 bases, with 8 bases between them. The DNA for the CDR3 is TGTGCCAGCAGCGTAAACAGGGACTCTGGGGCCAACGTCCTGACTTTC. This encodes CASSVNRDSGANVLTF. The full variable domain, its missing parts supplied by reference TRBV9 and TRBJ2-6, is DSGVTQTPKHLITATGQRVTLRCSPRSGDLSVYWYQQSLDQGLQFLIQYYNGEERAKGNILERFSAQQFPDLHSELNLSSLELGDSALYFCASSVNRDSGANVLTFGAGSRLTVL.

The genes are TRBV9 and TRBJ2-2, with a weak D call TRBD2 (6 bases). CDR3 length: 17 amino acids. Germline values: CDR1 SGDLS, CDR2 YYNGEE. The V gene lost 1 base and the J gene lost 2 bases, with 15 bases spanning the gap. CDR3 DNA: TGTGCCAGCAGCGTACCGTGGCTAGCGCTCAACACCGGGGAGCTGTTTTTT. It is translated as CASSVPWLALNTGELFF.

CDR3 sequence: CASSFPPRLAGGYNEQFF. For the CDR3, the DNA is TGTGCCAGCAGCTTCCCCCCGAGGCTAGCGGGAGGTTACAATGAGCAGTTCTTC. The chain links TRBV7-9 to TRBJ2-1; 11 bases agree with TRBD2. This CDR3 has 18 amino acids. Germline V gene sequence: CDR1 SEHNR, CDR2 FQNEAQ (reference sequence). J lost 4 bases, V lost 3 bases, and 11 bases had no gene match. The full variable domain, rest sourced from reference TRBV7-9 and TRBJ2-1, is DTGVSQNPRHKITKRGQNVTFRCDPISEHNRLYWYRQTLGQGPEFLTYFQNEAQLEKSRLLSDRFSAERPKGSFSTLEIQRTEQGDSAMYLCASSFPPRLAGGYNEQFFGPGTRLTVL.

The genes are TRBV29-1 and TRBJ2-7, with D maybe TRBD1 (6 bases). This CDR3 is built from 13 residues. Deletions cut 4 bases from V and 3 bases from J, with 13 bases between. Germline CDR1 SQVTM, CDR2 ANQGSEA. CDR3 DNA: TGCAGCGTTGCCGCAGGGGACCGCTACGAGCAGTACTTC. The encoded protein is CSVAAGDRYEQYF.

This chain connects TRBV12-3 or TRBV12-4 to TRBJ1-1, with D possibly matching TRBD1 (6 bases). V was shortened by 6 bases and J by 1 base, with 9 bases between the two germline ends. CDR3 length: 13 residues. CDR3 residues: CASSLGGNTEAFF. Written as DNA, the CDR3 is TGTGCCAGCAGCCTAGGGGGGAACACTGAAGCTTTCTTT.

The table lists this clone with a few counts. The chain joins TRBV19 to TRBJ2-7; TRBD1 matches 9 bases. The J segment lost 5 bases and the V segment lost 3 bases, leaving 5 bases of the junction unmatched. This CDR3 spans 14 amino acids. Germline assignment: CDR1 LNHDA and CDR2 SQIVND (reference sequence). CDR3 region: CASSMGTGTHEQYF. The DNA of the CDR3 is TGTGCCAGTAGTATGGGGACAGGGACCCACGAGCAGTACTTC.

The chain recombines TRBV6-5 with TRBJ1-1; no clear D. The CDR3 spans 13 residues. Between the trimmed V and J ends, which lost 10 bases and 5 bases, there was a span of 17 bases. Germline V lookup: CDR1 MNHEY, CDR2 SVGAGI. This chain's CDR3 is CATAGRFGTEAFF. The CDR3 nucleotides read TGTGCCACTGCGGGGAGGTTCGGGACTGAAGCTTTCTTT.

The chain recombines TRBV4-2 with TRBJ2-7; 7 bases map to TRBD2. Germline assignment: CDR1 LGHNA and CDR2 YNFKEQ. V shed 1 base and J 7 bases; nucleotides not matched to a gene: 13. This CDR3 has 16 amino acids. In DNA, the CDR3 is TGTGCCAGCAGCCAAGGGGGAGGGCCTCAATTGGGGGAGCAGTACTTC. It specifies CASSQGGGPQLGEQYF.

This clone was detected once. J is TRBJ2-1 and V is TRBV28; weak D call: TRBD2 (6 bases). The CDR3 contains 13 residues. Germline V lookup: CDR1 MDHEN, CDR2 SYDVKM. Trimming left V 8 bases short and J 8 bases short, with 16 bases between. CDR3 protein: CASLGGERHEQFF. The CDR3, as DNA: TGTGCCAGCCTGGGGGGAGAGCGACATGAGCAGTTCTTC.

The chain couples TRBV4-3 to TRBJ2-4, with 10 bases fitting TRBD2. Looked up from germline, CDR1 is LGHNA and CDR2 is YSLEER. V was pared by 0 bases and J by 3 bases, with 11 bases of the junction left unmatched. The CDR3 extends over 19 amino acids. The CDR3 spells CASSQDSKAGGPSKNIQYF. CDR3 DNA: TGCGCCAGCAGCCAAGATTCAAAAGCGGGAGGGCCCAGCAAAAACATTCAGTACTTC.

V gene TRBV7-8 combines with J gene TRBJ2-5; D might be TRBD2 (7 bases). V dropped 1 base and J dropped 0 bases, with 12 bases sitting between them. Germline CDR1 SGHVS, CDR2 FQNEAQ. The CDR3 contains 16 residues. CDR3 amino acids: CASSLVGGAYQETQYF. DNA of the CDR3: TGTGCCAGCAGCTTAGTTGGGGGGGCGTACCAAGAGACCCAGTACTTC.

The gene calls are TRBV27 and TRBJ2-7, with 10 bases identical to TRBD1. This CDR3 is built from 17 residues. Trimming removed 0 bases from V and 5 bases from J; junction bases left unmatched: 10. CDR1 and CDR2 (germline): MNHEY, SMNVEV (reference sequence). The CDR3 DNA follows: TGTGCCAGCAGTTTATCGGGACAGGGGCTGGGATCTCACGAGCAGTACTTC. Translating it yields CASSLSGQGLGSHEQYF.

CDR3: CASSLGFGTGLAPLHF. The DNA of the CDR3 is TGTGCCAGCAGCTTAGGGTTCGGGACAGGGCTGGCACCCCTCCACTTT. The chain recombines TRBV7-2 with TRBJ1-6; 9 bases agree with TRBD1. The CDR3 has 16 amino acids. The junction had 9 bases not matched to a gene; V was cut back by 1 base and J by 11 bases. Germline V CDR1 and CDR2: SGHTA, FQGNSA.

This clone was found once. The genes are TRBV11-3 and TRBJ2-7; 14 positions match TRBD2. Germline CDR1 is SGHNT and CDR2 is YENEEA. The ends lost 5 bases at V and 5 bases at J; junction bases unmatched: 5. The CDR3 covers 15 residues. CDR3 in amino acids: CASSRGLAGEDEQYF. Written as DNA, the CDR3 is TGTGCCAGCAGCCGGGGACTAGCGGGAGAAGACGAGCAGTACTTC.

The chain employs TRBV19 and TRBJ1-4; D unresolved. Germline values: CDR1 LNHDA, CDR2 SQIVND (reference sequence). The CDR3 covers 13 residues. V shed 5 bases and J shed 8 bases, with 12 bases lying between them. CDR3 residues: CASSSQVAEKLFF. The CDR3 DNA is TGTGCCAGTAGTTCCCAGGTGGCGGAAAAACTGTTTTTT. Complete variable domain (other parts from reference TRBV19 and TRBJ1-4): DGGITQSPKYLFRKEGQNVTLSCEQNLNHDAMYWYRQDPGQGLRLIYYSQIVNDFQKGDIAEGYSVSREKKESFPLTVTSAQKNPTAFYLCASSSQVAEKLFFGSGTQLSVL.

The chain carries TRBV5-1 and TRBJ2-1, with 10 bases that match TRBD2. The CDR3 sequence is 15 residues long. V was clipped by 5 bases and J by 9 bases; unmatched bases: 11. CDR1 is SGHRS, CDR2 YFSETQ, per germline. The CDR3 spells CASRVSAGGPGEQFF. As DNA, the CDR3 is TGCGCCAGCAGGGTGTCAGCGGGAGGGCCGGGTGAGCAGTTCTTC.

The genes are TRBV7-3 and TRBJ2-1, with 12 bases identical to TRBD2. Losses at the gene ends were 5 bases for V and 7 bases for J; bases not matched to a gene: 3. The V gene's germline CDR1 is SGHTA and CDR2 FQGTGA. The CDR3 runs 14 residues. Here the CDR3 reads CASSDGLAGNEQFF. The DNA for the CDR3 is TGTGCCAGCAGCGATGGACTAGCGGGGAATGAGCAGTTCTTC.

The rearrangement links TRBV3-1 (or the pseudogene TRBV3-2) to TRBJ1-2, with 7 bases identical to TRBD1. Germline loops: CDR1 LGHDT, CDR2 YNNKEL (reference sequence). The V and J ends lost 4 bases and 5 bases, in that order; junction bases with no gene match: 10. The CDR3 contains 15 residues. The CDR3 is CASSLLGQGVYGYTF. CDR3 nucleotides: TGTGCCAGCAGCCTTCTTGGGCAGGGGGTATATGGCTACACCTTC.

The J gene is TRBJ1-5, the V gene TRBV19; the D gene is possibly TRBD1 (5 bases). Per germline, CDR1 LNHDA and CDR2 SQIVND (reference sequence). V shed 10 bases and J shed 0 bases, with 10 bases lying between them. This CDR3 comprises 13 residues. This chain's CDR3 is CATRDYSNQPQHF. The CDR3 nucleotides are TGTGCCACCAGGGACTATAGCAATCAGCCCCAGCATTTT.

The chain couples TRBV9 to TRBJ2-4, with D tentatively TRBD2 (6 bases). Deletions cut 3 bases from V and 7 bases from J, with 11 bases between. The CDR3 runs 13 residues. Germline assignment: CDR1 SGDLS and CDR2 YYNGEE. The DNA of the CDR3 is TGTGCCAGCAGCGCAAGAGCGGGTAACATTCAGTACTTC. Translation: CASSARAGNIQYF.

The chain is built from TRBV5-4 and TRBJ2-3, with unresolved D. The germline gives CDR1 SGHNT, CDR2 YYREEE (reference sequence). CDR3 length equals 12 residues. V was cut by 0 bases and J by 6 bases, with 5 bases left in between. Written as DNA, the CDR3 is TGTGCCAGCAGCTTGGACTCGGATACGCAGTATTTT. Its protein is CASSLDSDTQYF.

The chain combines TRBV10-2 with TRBJ1-2, with no clear D. V lost 7 bases and J lost 7, with 19 bases in between. The CDR3 is 14 amino acids. CDR1 and CDR2 (germline): WSHSY, SAAADI. CDR3 in DNA: TGCGCCAGCACCGAGTCGTCCGTCCGGGGTGGCTACACCTTC. This translates into CASTESSVRGGYTF.